This T cell receptor (beta chain) is drawn from a study of spatial heterogeneity in lung cancer (dated by TCRdb to the late 2010s). About the full investigation: Beta-chain transcripts were consistently detected in greater numbers than alpha-chain transcripts, which likely reflects a higher abundance of beta-chain transcripts. In non-small cell lung cancer, the study made a quantitative comparison of TCR alpha and beta repertoires among multiple tumor regions, matched nontumor lung and blood. At surgery, both alpha and beta chains were TCR-sequenced in 200 to 250 tumor regions, fewer than 65 matched nontumor lung samples and 56 PBMC samples. In the raw uncorrected reads, each unique combination of TCR and UMI appeared on average more than ten times. Nonsynonymous mutation counts, determined by whole-exome sequencing of tumor tissue, were related to features of the TCR repertoire.

The intended sense of this specimen's time point label: sample taken at primary tumor resection. The donors were 65 to 90 patients from the lung TRACERx cohort who had early-stage, untreated non-small cell lung cancer. For TCR sequencing, whole RNA was extracted from tumor and nontumor lung tissue, or from cryopreserved PBMC samples, and no cell sorting was done. Only patients for whom sufficient RNA was available from at least two tumor regions were selected for TCR sequencing. Library prep was done by 5' RACE. The sequencing machine was a NextSeq 500. The TCR library protocol attached a unique molecular identifier to each TCR cDNA molecule to allow correction of PCR and sequencing errors. Regarding the original processing steps: TCR identification, UMI-based error correction and CDR3 extraction were performed with Decombinator tools. TCRs above a frequency of 2 per 1,000, corresponding to the top 1% of the tumor frequency distribution, were defined as expanded. Renyi diversity was computed with the R vegan package after each repertoire had been subsampled 100 times to 5,000 TCRs. CDR3 similarity networks were built from amino acid triplet string-kernel similarity, connecting CDR3s with pairwise similarity above 0.82. TCRdb applied fastp at Q25 and MiXCR to the public reads, then kept only in-frame beta chains. One record per CDR3 amino acid sequence lists the most common genes and DNA. TCRdb, not the authors, supplied the V and J calls. The sample includes 20,000 to 25,000 distinct CDR3 sequences, with approximately 4.2% observed a single time. Approximately 7.4% of the sample is in the top ten clones.

The research as a whole found: Additional single-cell paired TCR alpha and beta sequencing was considered necessary to confirm, at a functional level, the hypothesis that regional TCRs recognize regional mutations. Ubiquitous expanded tumor TCRs showed up in blood more often at tumor resection than at routine follow-up.

The germline ends are 6 bases apart after V is trimmed by 6 bases and J by 0 bases. The CDR3 covers 13 residues, taking in both the cysteine and the phenylalanine. The only DNA kept is the CDR3, 39 bases in frame from the first base. Via the germline V gene, CDR1 is SGHTA and CDR2 FQGNSA. This clonotype was seen at least ten times. Its antigen is unknown. No much larger clonotype is one base removed from it; base qualities were not supplied. This specimen consisted of PBMCs, obtained at surgery. Recombination joined TRBV7-2 with TRBJ1-5; confidence is insufficient to name the D gene. The receptor's source is a male donor with early-stage non-small cell lung cancer. The DNA sequence is as follows: TGTGCCAGCAGTCAGTATAGCAATCAGCCCCAGCATTTT. Protein translation: CASSQYSNQPQHF.